Presented here are 6 T cell receptor beta chains from one specimen sequenced in a study of CD4 T cells in relation to SARS-CoV-2 and coronaviruses. Antigens of these TCRs are unknown. Data came from immunoSEQ multiplex PCR; TCRdb stores just in-frame clones and leaves some out. The sample comprises about 36,000 clones, around 85% of which are singletons, and around 7% rests with the top ten. Sequencing used naive CD4+ T cells from PBMCs, cultured in vitro. Documented subset: naive CD4+ T cells isolated by negative enrichment. The receptors come from an adult with COVID-19.

This chain links TRBV7-2 with TRBJ2-1, with 8 bases aligning to TRBD1. J lost 9 bases, V lost 6 bases, and 7 bases had no gene match. CDR3 length equals 13 residues. Germline V gene data show CDR1 as SGHTA and CDR2 as FQGNSA. CDR3 sequence: CASSRQGISEQFF. DNA for the CDR3: TGTGCCAGCAGTCGACAGGGGATATCTGAGCAGTTCTTC.

The rearrangement joins TRBV3-1 (or the pseudogene TRBV3-2) to TRBJ1-1; no clear D gene. The CDR3 consists of 11 residues. Germline V gives CDR1 LGHDT, CDR2 YNNKEL (reference sequence). The V gene lost 6 bases and the J gene lost 7 bases, with 9 bases spanning the gap. The CDR3 DNA is TGTGCCAGCAGGCTGGCGGATGAAGCTTTCTTT. Its protein product is CASRLADEAFF.

The chain recombines TRBV30 with TRBJ1-2; D gene ambiguous. CDR1 and CDR2 from the germline V gene are GTSNPN and SVGIG (reference sequence). The CDR3 extends over 12 amino acids. V was cut by 8 bases and J by 2 bases, with 12 bases left in between. The CDR3 region has the DNA TGTGCCCAACTCGACACAAACTATGGCTACACCTTC. As protein: CAQLDTNYGYTF.

CDR3 in DNA: TGTGCCACCAGCCGCCGGACAGACAGTTACGAGCAGTACTTC. It encodes CATSRRTDSYEQYF. V usage is TRBV15 and J usage is TRBJ2-7; D might be TRBD1 (6 bases). Trimming stripped 5 bases from V and 4 bases from J, with 15 bases between. CDR3 length: 14 residues. Germline-derived CDR1 and CDR2 are LNHNV and YYDKDF (reference sequence).

The sample holds a few counts of this clone. The chain has TRBV2 and TRBJ1-5; possible D gene TRBD1, 6 bases. Germline V gene sequence: CDR1 SNHLY, CDR2 FYNNEI. The CDR3 length is 14 residues. The germline V and J ends were trimmed by 2 bases and 6 bases, with 11 bases remaining between them. Here the CDR3 reads CASSESRGAQPQHF. In DNA, the CDR3 is TGTGCCAGCAGTGAAAGCAGGGGTGCTCAGCCCCAGCATTTT.

This clone occurred a few times. The genes are TRBV30 and TRBJ1-5, with D unclear. Germline V gene lookup returns CDR1 GTSNPN and CDR2 SVGIG (reference sequence). The CDR3 extends over 14 amino acids. Between the trimmed V and J ends, which lost 0 bases and 4 bases, there was a span of 10 bases. In DNA form, the CDR3 reads TGTGCCTGGAGTGTAGATATAGGAAATCAGCCCCAGCATTTT. Translation gives CAWSVDIGNQPQHF.